Shown below are 22 T cell receptor beta chains from a single sample sequenced in a study of shared clonotypes between healthy human individuals. Naive-designated CD8 cells lacked CD45RO, were positively enriched for CCR7, and omitted terminally differentiated effector memory CD45RA+ cells. Profiling relied on immunoSEQ multiplex PCR, and the TCRdb table lists in-frame clones only, not all of them. The top ten hold 24% of the sample, which has 550,000 to 750,000 clones, about 91% seen once. What was sequenced was naive CD8+ T cells sorted from blood. The receptor set was obtained from a man aged 30-40 years in good health.

The chain joins TRBV7-9 to TRBJ2-7; TRBD2 matches 11 bases. CDR3 size: 18 residues. Per germline, CDR1 SEHNR and CDR2 FQNEAQ (reference sequence). Trimming took 4 bases from V and 3 from J; bases not matched to a gene: 14. The CDR3 bases are TGTGCCAGCAGCTCTCAGCAGGGAGTAGCGGGAGGGAACTACGAGCAGTACTTC. It is translated as CASSSQQGVAGGNYEQYF.

The J gene is TRBJ1-2, the V gene TRBV4-3; the D gene is possibly TRBD1 (5 bases). Germline CDR1 is LGHNA and CDR2 is YSLEER. V dropped 5 bases and J dropped 3 bases, with 13 bases sitting between them. The CDR3 loop spans 14 amino acids. This CDR3 is CASSYSGGDYGYTF. The DNA of the CDR3 is TGCGCCAGCAGCTACAGTGGAGGGGACTATGGCTACACCTTC.

The chain uses TRBV7-9 and TRBJ2-7; TRBD1 might be the D (6 bases). Trimming left V 5 bases short and J 5 bases short, with 19 bases between. This CDR3 is built from 15 residues. The germline CDR1 and CDR2 sequences are SEHNR and FQNEAQ (reference sequence). The CDR3 sequence is CASSNRDTRVNEQYF. CDR3 bases: TGTGCCAGCAGCAACCGGGACACCCGAGTCAACGAGCAGTACTTC.

The chain recombines TRBV6-5 with TRBJ1-5; 7 bases map to TRBD1. CDR1 and CDR2 (germline): MNHEY, SVGAGI. CDR3 size: 11 residues. For the CDR3, the DNA is TGTGTTCAGGGGGGCAATCAGCCCCAGCATTTT. Translation: CVQGGNQPQHF.

This chain links TRBV6-5 with TRBJ2-7, with a tentative D call TRBD1 (5 bases). Deletions cut 2 bases from V and 3 bases from J, with 8 bases between. This CDR3 comprises 13 residues. Germline V gives CDR1 MNHEY, CDR2 SVGAGI. This CDR3 is CASSYGADYEQYF. CDR3 nucleotides: TGTGCCAGCAGTTACGGGGCGGACTACGAGCAGTACTTC.

This chain connects TRBV7-9 to TRBJ2-2, with 7 bases matching TRBD1. The CDR3 is made up of 14 amino acids. The J segment lost 1 base and the V segment lost 8 bases, leaving 4 bases of the junction unmatched. Germline V lookup: CDR1 SEHNR, CDR2 FQNEAQ (reference sequence). Here the CDR3 reads CASPGTENTGELFF. DNA for the CDR3: TGTGCCAGCCCCGGGACAGAGAACACCGGGGAGCTGTTTTTT. Full variable domain (outside the CDR3, taken from reference TRBV7-9 and TRBJ2-2): DTGVSQNPRHKITKRGQNVTFRCDPISEHNRLYWYRQTLGQGPEFLTYFQNEAQLEKSRLLSDRFSAERPKGSFSTLEIQRTEQGDSAMYLCASPGTENTGELFFGEGSRLTVL.

The genes are TRBV14 and TRBJ2-5, with D tentatively TRBD1 or TRBD2 (5 bases each). V lost 2 bases and J 5 bases, leaving 15 bases between the germline ends. Germline CDR1 reads SGHDN; CDR2 reads FVKESK. The CDR3 is made up of 15 amino acids. CDR3 region: CASSQIIGTAETQYF. The CDR3 DNA is TGTGCCAGCAGCCAAATAATTGGGACCGCGGAGACCCAGTACTTC.

CDR3 in DNA: TGTGCCAGCAGGGTAGCGGGAAACGCCTACAATGAGCAGTTCTTC. This codes for CASRVAGNAYNEQFF. This chain uses TRBV27 with TRBJ2-1; 8 bases agree with TRBD2. Unmatched junction bases numbered 6, after V lost 6 bases and J lost 2 bases. The CDR3 runs to 15 residues. The germline V gene has CDR1 MNHEY and CDR2 SMNVEV (reference sequence).

This chain connects TRBV10-2 to TRBJ2-7; D not certain. Germline V CDR1 and CDR2: WSHSY, SAAADI. This CDR3 has 14 residues. V lost 0 bases and J 3 bases, leaving 9 bases between the germline ends. CDR3 in amino acids: CASSESNSVYEQYF. In nucleotides, the CDR3 is TGCGCCAGCAGTGAGTCGAACAGTGTCTACGAGCAGTACTTC.

The chain carries TRBV29-1 and TRBJ1-1; a weak D match, TRBD1 (5 bases). The V end lost 4 bases, the J end lost 4 bases, and 10 bases lay between the germline ends. CDR3 length equals 12 residues. The germline CDR1 and CDR2 sequences are SQVTM and ANQGSEA. CDR3 in amino acids: CSVVRATTEAFF. CDR3 bases: TGCAGCGTTGTCAGGGCGACCACTGAAGCTTTCTTT. Combining the CDR3 with reference TRBV29-1 and TRBJ1-1 gives the whole variable domain SAVISQKPSRDICQRGTSLTIQCQVDSQVTMMFWYRQQPGQSLTLIATANQGSEATYESGFVIDKFPISRPNLTFSTLTVSNMSPEDSSIYLCSVVRATTEAFFGQGTRLTVV.

This clone was counted a single time. V and J are TRBV11-2 and TRBJ2-1; D uncertain. The V gene lost 2 bases and the J gene lost 1 base, with 6 bases spanning the gap. The CDR3 extends over 14 amino acids. Per the germline V gene, CDR1 is SGHAT and CDR2 is FQNNGV. The DNA of the CDR3 is TGTGCCAGCAGCTTACTGGTTTCCTACAATGAGCAGTTCTTC. This translates into CASSLLVSYNEQFF.

The V call is TRBV12-5, the J call TRBJ2-7; perhaps TRBD1 as D (5 bases). The germline gives CDR1 LGHNT, CDR2 FRNRAP. There are 15 residues in the CDR3. V was clipped by 1 base and J by 0 bases, with 10 bases between them. In DNA, the CDR3 is TGTGCTAGTGGTTTGGCTGACAGCGACTCCTACGAGCAGTACTTC. The encoded protein is CASGLADSDSYEQYF.

This clone occurred once. This CDR3 is also generated by other DNA sequences in the sample. This rearrangement joins TRBV13 to TRBJ1-5, with D possibly TRBD1 on 6 matching bases. The V gene lost 5 bases and the J gene lost 0 bases, with 8 bases spanning the gap. Germline V gene sequence: CDR1 PRHDT, CDR2 FYEKMQ (reference sequence). The CDR3 spans 14 residues. CDR3 residues: CASSLQGSNQPQHF. CDR3 bases: TGTGCCAGCAGCCTACAGGGTAGCAATCAGCCCCAGCATTTT.

The chain combines TRBV2 with TRBJ2-1; the match to TRBD2 covers 7 bases. CDR3 size: 13 residues. The junction had 3 bases not matched to a gene; V was cut back by 8 bases and J by 2 bases. Looked up from germline, CDR1 is SNHLY and CDR2 is FYNNEI. DNA for the CDR3: TGTGCCAGCTCCCTAGCGGCCTACAATGAGCAGTTCTTC. Its translation: CASSLAAYNEQFF. The variable domain in full, completed from reference TRBV2 and TRBJ2-1, reads EPEVTQTPSHQVTQMGQEVILRCVPISNHLYFYWYRQILGQKVEFLVSFYNNEISEKSEIFDDQFSVERPDGSNFTLKIRSTKLEDSAMYFCASSLAAYNEQFFGPGTRLTVL.

The V and J genes are TRBV5-6 and TRBJ2-7, with D maybe TRBD2 (6 bases). CDR3 length: 16 residues. The germline V gene has CDR1 SGHDT and CDR2 YYEEEE. Trimming stripped 0 bases from V and 3 bases from J, with 16 bases between. The CDR3 protein is CASSLGAGLLVYEQYF. In nucleotides, the CDR3 is TGTGCCAGCAGCTTGGGGGCGGGACTTTTAGTCTACGAGCAGTACTTC.

This clone was seen just once. The V gene is TRBV11-3, the J gene TRBJ2-3, with 7 bases that match TRBD1. The germline CDR1 and CDR2 sequences are SGHNT and YENEEA. CDR3 length equals 13 residues. With 3 bases clipped from V and 5 bases from J, the junction kept 2 bases outside the gene matches. The DNA for the CDR3 is TGTGCCAGCAGCTTCCCAGGGGGAGATACGCAGTATTTT. Its protein is CASSFPGGDTQYF.

This rearrangement joins TRBV27 to TRBJ2-1; no definite D call. Germline CDR1 MNHEY, CDR2 SMNVEV (reference sequence). The germline V and J ends were trimmed by 3 bases and 7 bases, with 16 bases remaining between them. This CDR3 has 15 amino acids. Here the CDR3 reads CASSLPGGFRNEQFF. The CDR3, as DNA: TGTGCCAGCAGTTTGCCTGGCGGCTTTAGGAATGAGCAGTTCTTC.

The CDR3 DNA reads as TGTGCCAGCAGCCGAAGGGGGACTAGCGGCGTCACAGATACGCAGTATTTT. Encoded protein: CASSRRGTSGVTDTQYF. V gene TRBV28 combines with J gene TRBJ2-3, with 11 bases matching TRBD2. The CDR3 covers 17 residues. After removal of 6 bases from V and 2 bases from J, the junction contained 10 bases not matched to a gene. In germline, CDR1 is MDHEN, CDR2 SYDVKM.

The V call is TRBV27, the J call TRBJ2-1; 8 bases fit TRBD2. V shed 5 bases, J shed 1 base, and the junction held 10 bases outside the gene matches. Germline CDR1 MNHEY, CDR2 SMNVEV (reference sequence). The CDR3 contains 17 residues. CDR3 sequence reads: CASSPPGLEPSYNEQFF. The DNA of the CDR3 is TGTGCCAGCAGTCCGCCGGGACTAGAGCCTTCCTACAATGAGCAGTTCTTC.

The chain recombines TRBV29-1 with TRBJ2-2, with unresolved D. CDR3 length: 10 amino acids. Germline-derived CDR1 and CDR2 are SQVTM and ANQGSEA. Deletions cut 4 bases from V and 6 bases from J, with 3 bases between. Written as DNA, the CDR3 is TGCAGCGTTGGATCCGGGGAGCTGTTTTTT. Residues: CSVGSGELFF.

The chain recombines TRBV9 with TRBJ1-2, with unresolved D. Germline CDR1 is SGDLS and CDR2 is YYNGEE. CDR3 size: 12 residues. V shed 5 bases and J shed 4 bases, with 9 bases lying between them. CDR3 protein: CASRSPVYGYTF. The CDR3 DNA follows: TGTGCCAGCAGGTCGCCAGTCTATGGCTACACCTTC.

The CDR3 DNA is TGTGCCAGTAGGATGGACAGGGAAGTTAAAGCTTTCTTT. It encodes CASRMDREVKAFF. V gene TRBV19 combines with J gene TRBJ1-1, with 8 bases matching TRBD1. The germline gives CDR1 LNHDA, CDR2 SQIVND (reference sequence). The CDR3 contains 13 residues. V lost 6 bases and J lost 9; bases outside the gene matches: 9.